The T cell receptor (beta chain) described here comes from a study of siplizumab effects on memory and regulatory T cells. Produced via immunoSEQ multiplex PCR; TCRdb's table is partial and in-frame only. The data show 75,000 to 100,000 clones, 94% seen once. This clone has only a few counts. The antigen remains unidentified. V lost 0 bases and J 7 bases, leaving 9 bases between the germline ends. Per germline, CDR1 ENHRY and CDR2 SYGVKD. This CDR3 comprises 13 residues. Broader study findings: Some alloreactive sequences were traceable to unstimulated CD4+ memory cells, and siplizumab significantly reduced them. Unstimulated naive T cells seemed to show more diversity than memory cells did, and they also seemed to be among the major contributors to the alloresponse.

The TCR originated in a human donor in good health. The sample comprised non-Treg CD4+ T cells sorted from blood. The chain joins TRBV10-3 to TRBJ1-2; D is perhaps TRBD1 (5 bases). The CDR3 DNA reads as TGTGCCATCAGTGAGTCCAGGGAAGCTGGCTACACCTTC. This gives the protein CAISESREAGYTF.